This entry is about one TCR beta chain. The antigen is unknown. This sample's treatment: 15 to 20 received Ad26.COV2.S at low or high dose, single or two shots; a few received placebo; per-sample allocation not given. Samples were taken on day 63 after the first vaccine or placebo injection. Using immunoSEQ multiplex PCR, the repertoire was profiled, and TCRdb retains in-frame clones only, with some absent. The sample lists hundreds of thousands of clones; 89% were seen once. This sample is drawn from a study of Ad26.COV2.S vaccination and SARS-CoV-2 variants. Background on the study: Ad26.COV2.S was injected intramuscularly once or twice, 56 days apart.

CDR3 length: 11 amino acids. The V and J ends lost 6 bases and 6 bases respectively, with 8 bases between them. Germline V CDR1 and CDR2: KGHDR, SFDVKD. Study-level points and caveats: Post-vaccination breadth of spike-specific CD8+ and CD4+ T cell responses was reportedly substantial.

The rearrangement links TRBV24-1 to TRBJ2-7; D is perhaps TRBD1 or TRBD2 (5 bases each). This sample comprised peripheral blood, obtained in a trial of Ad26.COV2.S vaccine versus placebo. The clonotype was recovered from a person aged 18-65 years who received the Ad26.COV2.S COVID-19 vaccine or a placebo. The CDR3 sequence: CATSRDGEQYF. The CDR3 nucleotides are TGTGCCACCAGTCGGGACGGCGAGCAGTACTTC.